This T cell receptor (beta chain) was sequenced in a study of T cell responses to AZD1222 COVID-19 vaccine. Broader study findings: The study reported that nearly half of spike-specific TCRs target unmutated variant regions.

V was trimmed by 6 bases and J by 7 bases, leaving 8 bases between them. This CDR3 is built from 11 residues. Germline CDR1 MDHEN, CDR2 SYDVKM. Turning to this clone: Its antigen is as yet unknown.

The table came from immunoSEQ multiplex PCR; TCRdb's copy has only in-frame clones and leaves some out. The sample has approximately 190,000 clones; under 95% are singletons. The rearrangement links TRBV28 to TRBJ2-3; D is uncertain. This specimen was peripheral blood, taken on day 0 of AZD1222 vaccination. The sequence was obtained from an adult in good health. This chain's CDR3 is CASSLTYTQYF. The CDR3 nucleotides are TGTGCCAGCAGCCTCACTTATACGCAGTATTTT.